A selection of T cell receptor beta chains follows, all from one sample in a study of CD8 T cells in ankylosing spondylitis. TCRdb called the 5' RACE reads again in MiXCR, with one record for every CDR3 protein. The table lists more than 300,000 distinct CDR3 sequences, roughly 11% of them singletons. The sample was blood, either unsorted or a sorted T cell fraction (not recorded which). These receptors all stem from a female donor with ankylosing spondylitis or in good health (not recorded which). The CDR3 runs from the conserved cysteine through the conserved F or W. The D gene is left open where the match is weak. Size tells how often a clone was seen (once, few, many) or the class of an expanded clone, and some rows leave it out.

D gene,V gene,J gene,clone size,CDR3 DNA,CDR3 protein
-,TRBV28,TRBJ2-1,-,TGTACCAGCAGCTTTTCGAGGGAGCAGTTCTTC,CTSSFSREQFF
TRBD1,TRBV19,TRBJ1-5,many,TGTGCCAGTAGTCCCCCTGGGACAGGGAGCAATCAGCCCCAGCATTTT,CASSPPGTGSNQPQHF
TRBD1,TRBV7-9,TRBJ2-1,-,TGTGCCAGCAGCTTAGCGCAGACAGGGGGAAAGGATGAGCAGTTCTTC,CASSLAQTGGKDEQFF
-,TRBV7-9,TRBJ1-6,many,TGTGCCAGCAGCTGGCAATCGGGGAATTCACCCCTCCACTTT,CASSWQSGNSPLHF
TRBD2,TRBV20-1,TRBJ2-5,many,TGCAGTGCTAGAGATCCCACCGCTCAGACTAGCGGGGGGGTATGGACCCAGTACTTC,CSARDPTAQTSGGVWTQYF
TRBD1,TRBV28,TRBJ2-3,many,TGTGCCAGCCTGGGAACTGGACAGGGTTCAGATACGCAGTATTTT,CASLGTGQGSDTQYF
TRBD1,TRBV18,TRBJ2-7,few,TGTGCCAGCTCACCAGAGGCAGGGGGCTACGAGCAGTACTTC,CASSPEAGGYEQYF
-,TRBV7-8,TRBJ2-7,many,TGTGCCAGCACCCTGGGGGTGACAGGACCACCCTACGAGCAGTACTTC,CASTLGVTGPPYEQYF
TRBD2,TRBV20-1,TRBJ2-7,many,TGCAGTGCTACGCGTCCCGGGACTAGTGTCTGGGAGCAGTACTTC,CSATRPGTSVWEQYF
-,TRBV5-6,TRBJ2-5,-,TGTGCCAGCCGTAGTCTAGCGTTGCAAGAGACCCAGTACTTC,CASRSLALQETQYF
-,TRBV7-2,TRBJ2-3,many,TGTGCCAGCAGTTTAGGCCAACTAGGGAACACAGATACGCAGTATTTT,CASSLGQLGNTDTQYF
-,TRBV20-1,TRBJ2-4,many,TGCAGTGCTAGAGATATGCAGAGGGGGACAAACATTCAGTACTTC,CSARDMQRGTNIQYF
-,TRBV12-3/TRBV12-4,TRBJ2-5,few,TGTGCCAGCAGTTTCGGTGGGGCCCAAGAGACCCAGTACTTC,CASSFGGAQETQYF
TRBD2,TRBV5-4,TRBJ2-1,few,TGTGCCAGTGGGGGAGCGGGAGGGCCCGAGTCCTACAATGAGCAGTTCTTC,CASGGAGGPESYNEQFF
-,TRBV12-3/TRBV12-4,TRBJ1-6,-,TGTGCCAGCAGTCTTGCGGTATCTAATTCACCCCTCCACTTT,CASSLAVSNSPLHF
-,TRBV30,TRBJ2-7,few,TGTGCCTGGAGTTCGGGACATTACGAGCAGTACTTC,CAWSSGHYEQYF
-,TRBV10-3,TRBJ1-5,many,TGTGCCATCAGTGAGACCCAACAGGACAATCAGCCCCAGCATTTT,CAISETQQDNQPQHF
-,TRBV6-5,TRBJ1-6,many,TGTGCCAGCAGTTACTCGCCCAATAATTCACCCCTCCACTTT,CASSYSPNNSPLHF
-,TRBV5-1,TRBJ2-1,many,TGCGCCAGCAGCCTTGTCTCCCCCTACAATGAGCAGTTCTTC,CASSLVSPYNEQFF
-,TRBV7-6,TRBJ2-5,few,TGTGCCAGCAGCTTAATAGGCCGGGAGACCCAGTACTTC,CASSLIGRETQYF
TRBD2,TRBV5-1,TRBJ2-1,many,TGCGCCAGCAGCTTCCCTAGCGGGAACAATGAGCAGTTCTTC,CASSFPSGNNEQFF
-,TRBV29-1,TRBJ1-3,many,TGCAGCGTTGCCGTCGGCGGCTCTGGAAACACCATATATTTT,CSVAVGGSGNTIYF
-,TRBV15,TRBJ2-6,many,TGTGCCACCAGCAGAGATCAAAGGACCCCATCTGGGGCCAACGTCCTGACTTTC,CATSRDQRTPSGANVLTF
-,TRBV20-1,TRBJ2-7,few,TGCAGTGCTAGAGATCTGACAGCAGCCTACGAGCAGTACTTC,CSARDLTAAYEQYF
-,TRBV5-1,TRBJ2-7,-,TGCGCCAGCAGCTTGACGGGGGGCCTTAACGAGCAGTACTTC,CASSLTGGLNEQYF
-,TRBV28,TRBJ1-2,many,TGTGCCAGCAGTTCCCTCCTCAGGGGTGGCTATGGCTACACCTTC,CASSSLLRGGYGYTF
-,TRBV20-1,TRBJ2-1,few,TGCAGTGCTAGAGTGGTAGCGCTACGCAATGAGCAGTTCTTC,CSARVVALRNEQFF
-,TRBV28,TRBJ2-2,-,TGTGCCAGCACCCTATACGAGGGGCGGGGACCTAACACCGGGGAGCTGTTTTTT,CASTLYEGRGPNTGELFF
-,TRBV27,TRBJ2-7,many,TGTGCCAGCAGTTCTCAAATCCTTGCCTACGAGCAGTACTTC,CASSSQILAYEQYF
-,TRBV4-1,TRBJ2-6,many,TGCGCCAGCAGCCAAGATCTCGCCTCTGGGGCCAACGTCCTGACTTTC,CASSQDLASGANVLTF
-,TRBV28,TRBJ2-7,many,TGTGCCAGCAGTTTGCGGGGCACCGACTACGAGCAGTACTTC,CASSLRGTDYEQYF
TRBD2,TRBV15,TRBJ2-1,many,TGTGCCACCAGCAGAGATCCCCTAGCGGGAGGTGAGCAGTTCTTC,CATSRDPLAGGEQFF
-,TRBV6-1,TRBJ1-5,many,TGTGCCAGCAGTGAAAACCTCAGCAATCAGCCCCAGCATTTT,CASSENLSNQPQHF
TRBD2,TRBV6-1,TRBJ2-3,many,TGTGCCAGCAGTGAAGGGGCGGGGGGGACAGATACGCAGTATTTT,CASSEGAGGTDTQYF
-,TRBV2,TRBJ2-3,-,TGTGCCAGCTTAGGGCCGTTCGGTGGGGCAGATACGCAGTATTTT,CASLGPFGGADTQYF
TRBD1,TRBV5-1,TRBJ2-3,few,TGCGCCAGCAGCTTGCAGACAGGGTCGGAGACAGATACGCAGTATTTT,CASSLQTGSETDTQYF
TRBD1,TRBV10-2,TRBJ2-1,-,TGCGCCAGCGGGACAGGGAGTACCCTCAACAATGAGCAGTTCTTC,CASGTGSTLNNEQFF